This T cell receptor beta chain originates from a study of shared clonotypes between healthy human individuals. With regard to this clone: What it binds is unknown.

In the source study's methods: ImmunoSEQ sequences covered only the junction and lacked quality scores; filtering therefore differed. Sequencing was performed with immunoSEQ multiplex PCR; in TCRdb, only in-frame clones are kept and a portion is missing. Clonal size and the V and J genes are those of that table, whereas D and trimming came from the DNA. The data show about 980,000 clones, about three quarters seen once. Whole-study findings and limits: Non-shared clonotypes had lower generation probabilities than those shared by all four donors.

Germline assignment: CDR1 SQVTM and CDR2 ANQGSEA. This CDR3 is 14 amino acids long. The V end lost 3 bases, the J end lost 8 bases, and 19 bases lay between the germline ends. Material: memory CD4+ T cells sorted from blood. Subset in this sample: CD45RA-negative fraction. The V and J genes are TRBV29-1 and TRBJ1-2; D is possibly TRBD1 (5 bases). This TCR derives from a man aged 18 to 30 in good health. The CDR3 sequence: CSVDGGGAGRGYTF. The CDR3, as DNA: TGCAGCGTTGATGGGGGTGGGGCAGGGCGCGGCTACACCTTC.